One sample yielded the 20 T cell receptor beta chains listed below, sequenced in a study of T cell changes during pregnancy in multiple sclerosis. Profiling relied on immunoSEQ multiplex PCR, and the TCRdb table lists in-frame clones only, not all of them. This sample has about 48,000 clones; about 93% occur once, and the top ten carry roughly 0.5%. Sequenced material: CD4+ T cells from peripheral blood mononuclear cells, taken in the first trimester of pregnancy. These TCRs come from a female donor with multiple sclerosis, enrolled in a pregnancy study.

This clone occurred once. V usage is TRBV6-1 and J usage is TRBJ1-2, with D perhaps matching TRBD1 (6 bases). The CDR3 has 16 residues. V shed 1 base and J shed 5 bases, with 17 bases lying between them. Per the germline V gene, CDR1 is MNHNS and CDR2 is SASEGT. This CDR3 reads CASSEVSGQGRYGYTF. The CDR3 DNA is TGTGCCAGCAGTGAAGTTTCCGGGCAGGGGAGATATGGCTACACCTTC.

V usage is TRBV4-1 and J usage is TRBJ2-1; the match to TRBD2 covers 11 bases. Germline CDR1 MGHRA, CDR2 YSYEKL. V shed 0 bases, J shed 5 bases, and the junction held 15 bases outside the gene matches. This CDR3 is 20 amino acids long. CDR3: CASSQERLAGGPKYHNEQFF. The DNA for the CDR3 is TGCGCCAGCAGCCAAGAGAGGCTAGCGGGGGGCCCCAAGTACCACAATGAGCAGTTCTTC.

J is TRBJ1-2 and V is TRBV4-1; no clear D gene. Per germline, CDR1 MGHRA and CDR2 YSYEKL. The CDR3 is made up of 15 amino acids. Between the trimmed V and J ends, which lost 5 bases and 7 bases, there was a span of 20 bases. Here the CDR3 reads CASSSPPRPRGGYTF. The CDR3 coding sequence is TGCGCCAGCAGCTCTCCCCCACGGCCTCGGGGTGGCTACACCTTC.

CDR3 in DNA: TGTGCCAGCAGCCCCACTCGGACAGATACGCAGTATTTT. Translation: CASSPTRTDTQYF. The V call is TRBV13, the J call TRBJ2-3; D not certain. V shed 5 bases and J shed 3 bases, with 9 bases lying between them. The CDR3 is 13 residues long. CDR1 and CDR2 (germline): PRHDT, FYEKMQ (reference sequence).

The chain couples TRBV2 to TRBJ1-5, with a possible D match to TRBD1 (5 bases). The CDR3 has 15 amino acids. Germline V lookup: CDR1 SNHLY, CDR2 FYNNEI. The V gene lost 7 bases and the J gene lost 6 bases, with 19 bases spanning the gap. The CDR3 DNA sequence: TGTGCCAGCAAAAAAGAAAGGGGTTTTGGTCAGCCCCAGCATTTT. This sequence encodes CASKKERGFGQPQHF.

The chain has TRBV7-3 and TRBJ1-2, with TRBD1 identical over 11 bases. The CDR3 is made up of 14 amino acids. Unmatched junction bases numbered 6, after V lost 4 bases and J lost 8 bases. Looked up from germline, CDR1 is SGHTA and CDR2 is FQGTGA. The CDR3 spells CASSSDRGLEGYTF. The CDR3 region has the DNA TGTGCCAGCAGCTCGGACAGGGGGCTGGAAGGCTACACCTTC.

This clone has just a few counts. The rearrangement joins TRBV19 to TRBJ1-1; 7 nucleotides match TRBD1. Losses at the gene ends were 9 bases for V and 1 base for J; bases not matched to a gene: 8. This CDR3 is 14 amino acids long. The germline V gene has CDR1 LNHDA and CDR2 SQIVND (reference sequence). The CDR3 region has the DNA TGTGCCAGCCTCCGCCGGGACAGGAACACTGAAGCTTTCTTT. It translates to CASLRRDRNTEAFF.

The chain is built from TRBV4-1 and TRBJ1-2, with D possibly matching TRBD1 (5 bases). CDR3 size: 15 residues. Trimming left V 0 bases short and J 5 bases short, with 13 bases between. The germline CDR1 and CDR2 sequences are MGHRA and YSYEKL. The CDR3 DNA reads TGCGCCAGCAGCCAAGATACGGGACTGACTTATGGCTACACCTTC. Its protein is CASSQDTGLTYGYTF.

This clone was detected only once. V usage is TRBV11-2 and J usage is TRBJ2-2, with D possibly TRBD1 on 5 matching bases. The ends were cut back, 2 bases at V and 1 base at J, with 8 bases in the middle. Germline assignment: CDR1 SGHAT and CDR2 FQNNGV. The CDR3 runs to 15 residues. This chain's CDR3 is CASSLRQQNTGELFF. Written as DNA, the CDR3 is TGTGCCAGCAGCTTACGACAGCAGAACACCGGGGAGCTGTTTTTT.

This chain connects TRBV6-1 to TRBJ2-2, with TRBD2 identical over 9 bases. This CDR3 has 15 residues. The germline CDR1 and CDR2 sequences are MNHNS and SASEGT. With 8 bases clipped from V and 0 bases from J, the junction kept 4 bases outside the gene matches. In DNA form, the CDR3 reads TGTGCCAGCCGACCTAGCGGGGCGAACACCGGGGAGCTGTTTTTT. Its translation is CASRPSGANTGELFF.

In its sample, this clone was seen once. The CDR3 DNA reads as TGTGCCTGGAGGGAGATGGACACCGGGGAGCTGTTTTTT. It is translated as CAWREMDTGELFF. J is TRBJ2-2 and V is TRBV30; no definite D call. Trimming left V 3 bases short and J 3 bases short, with 8 bases between. Germline V gives CDR1 GTSNPN, CDR2 SVGIG (reference sequence). The CDR3 runs 13 residues. The variable domain in full, with the rest retrieved from reference TRBV30 and TRBJ2-2, is SQTIHQWPATLVQPVGSPLSLECTVEGTSNPNLYWYRQAAGRGLQLLFYSVGIGQISSEVPQNLSASRPQDRQFILSSKKLLLSDSGFYLCAWREMDTGELFFGEGSRLTVL.

The chain has TRBV10-3 and TRBJ1-6, with D possibly being TRBD1 (5 bases). CDR1 and CDR2 (germline): ENHRY, SYGVKD. V was trimmed by 2 bases and J by 1 base, leaving 9 bases between them. The CDR3 is 16 residues long. The chain's CDR3 is CAISETQGSYNSPLHF. In DNA form, the CDR3 reads TGTGCCATCAGTGAGACCCAGGGATCCTATAATTCACCCCTCCACTTT.

For this clone: A junction boundary mismatches the germline segment, possibly from a read error. The V and J genes are TRBV7-7 and TRBJ2-2, with D uncertain. Per germline, CDR1 SSHAT and CDR2 FNYEAQ (reference sequence). CDR3 length: 13 residues. The CDR3 sequence is CASSPSQARELFF. CDR3 DNA sequence: TGTGCTAGCAGCCCATCGCAGGCCAGGGAGCTGTTTTTT.

The chain couples TRBV7-2 to TRBJ2-7, with D possibly being TRBD1 (5 bases). Trimming took 5 bases from V and 7 from J, leaving 18 bases between them. Germline V gives CDR1 SGHTA, CDR2 FQGNSA. The length of the CDR3 is 14 residues. CDR3 protein: CASSEPPLGLEQYF. The CDR3 DNA reads TGTGCCAGCAGCGAACCCCCTTTGGGGCTGGAGCAGTACTTC.

This clone was seen more than once but under ten times. This chain uses TRBV7-3 with TRBJ1-1; D remains ambiguous. Trimming cost V 2 bases and J 1 base, with 8 bases left between them. Per the germline V gene, CDR1 is SGHTA and CDR2 is FQGTGA. The CDR3 runs 14 residues. The CDR3 DNA is TGTGCCAGCAGCTTATTCGGGAAGAACACTGAAGCTTTCTTT. It yields the protein CASSLFGKNTEAFF.

The chain uses TRBV18 and TRBJ2-7; D gene ambiguous. CDR3 length: 13 amino acids. The V gene lost 5 bases and the J gene lost 0 bases, with 8 bases spanning the gap. Germline assignment: CDR1 KGHSH and CDR2 LQKENI. The CDR3: CASSSRLSYEQYF. The CDR3 nucleotides are TGTGCCAGCTCATCCAGGCTCTCCTACGAGCAGTACTTC.

CDR3 region: CASSQGQGSRYEQYF. In DNA, the CDR3 is TGCGCCAGCAGCCAAGGACAGGGGTCGAGATACGAGCAGTACTTC. V usage is TRBV4-1 and J usage is TRBJ2-7; TRBD1 matches 8 bases. J was trimmed by 4 bases and V by 1 base; bases with no gene match: 6. This CDR3 comprises 15 residues. Germline CDR1 is MGHRA and CDR2 is YSYEKL.

V and J are TRBV5-6 and TRBJ1-6; perhaps TRBD1 as D (6 bases). Germline V CDR1 and CDR2: SGHDT, YYEEEE. The CDR3 extends over 17 amino acids. The V end was cut by 1 base, the J end by 0 bases, with 11 bases between. The CDR3 sequence is CASSLSPDSSYNSPLHF. The CDR3 coding sequence is TGTGCCAGCAGCTTGTCCCCGGACAGCTCCTATAATTCACCCCTCCACTTT.

The chain recombines TRBV5-8 with TRBJ1-1; D uncertain. CDR1 is SGHTS and CDR2 is YDEGEE in the germline V gene. V gave up 0 bases and J gave up 3 bases, with 15 bases separating them. The CDR3 contains 16 residues. CDR3 coding DNA: TGTGCCAGCAGCTTGGGGGCCCTCCCAGGCTACACTGAAGCTTTCTTT. Protein: CASSLGALPGYTEAFF.

The genes are TRBV6-5 and TRBJ2-7, with TRBD1 as a possible D gene (5 bases). The CDR3 covers 13 residues. Trimming shortened V by 6 bases and J by 0 bases, and 9 bases separated the two germline ends. From germline, CDR1 is MNHEY and CDR2 SVGAGI. The CDR3 here is CASRHDSSYEQYF. For the CDR3, the DNA is TGTGCCAGCAGACATGACAGCTCCTACGAGCAGTACTTC.